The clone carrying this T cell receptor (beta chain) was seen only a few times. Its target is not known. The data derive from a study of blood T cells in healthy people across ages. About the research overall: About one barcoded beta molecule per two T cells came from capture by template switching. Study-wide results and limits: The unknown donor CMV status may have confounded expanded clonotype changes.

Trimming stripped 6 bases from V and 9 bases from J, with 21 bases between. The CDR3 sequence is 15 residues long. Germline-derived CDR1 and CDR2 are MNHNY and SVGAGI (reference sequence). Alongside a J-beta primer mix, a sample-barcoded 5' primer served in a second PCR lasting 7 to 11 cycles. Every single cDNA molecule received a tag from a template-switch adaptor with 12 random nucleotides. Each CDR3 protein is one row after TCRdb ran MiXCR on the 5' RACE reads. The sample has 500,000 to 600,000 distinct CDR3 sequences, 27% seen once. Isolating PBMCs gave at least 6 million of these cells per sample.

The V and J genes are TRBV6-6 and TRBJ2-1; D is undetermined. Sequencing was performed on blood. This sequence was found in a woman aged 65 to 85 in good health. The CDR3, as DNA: TGTGCCAGCAGCTACCCGGCCCAGGTCAGATCTGAGCAGTTCTTC. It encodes CASSYPAQVRSEQFF.